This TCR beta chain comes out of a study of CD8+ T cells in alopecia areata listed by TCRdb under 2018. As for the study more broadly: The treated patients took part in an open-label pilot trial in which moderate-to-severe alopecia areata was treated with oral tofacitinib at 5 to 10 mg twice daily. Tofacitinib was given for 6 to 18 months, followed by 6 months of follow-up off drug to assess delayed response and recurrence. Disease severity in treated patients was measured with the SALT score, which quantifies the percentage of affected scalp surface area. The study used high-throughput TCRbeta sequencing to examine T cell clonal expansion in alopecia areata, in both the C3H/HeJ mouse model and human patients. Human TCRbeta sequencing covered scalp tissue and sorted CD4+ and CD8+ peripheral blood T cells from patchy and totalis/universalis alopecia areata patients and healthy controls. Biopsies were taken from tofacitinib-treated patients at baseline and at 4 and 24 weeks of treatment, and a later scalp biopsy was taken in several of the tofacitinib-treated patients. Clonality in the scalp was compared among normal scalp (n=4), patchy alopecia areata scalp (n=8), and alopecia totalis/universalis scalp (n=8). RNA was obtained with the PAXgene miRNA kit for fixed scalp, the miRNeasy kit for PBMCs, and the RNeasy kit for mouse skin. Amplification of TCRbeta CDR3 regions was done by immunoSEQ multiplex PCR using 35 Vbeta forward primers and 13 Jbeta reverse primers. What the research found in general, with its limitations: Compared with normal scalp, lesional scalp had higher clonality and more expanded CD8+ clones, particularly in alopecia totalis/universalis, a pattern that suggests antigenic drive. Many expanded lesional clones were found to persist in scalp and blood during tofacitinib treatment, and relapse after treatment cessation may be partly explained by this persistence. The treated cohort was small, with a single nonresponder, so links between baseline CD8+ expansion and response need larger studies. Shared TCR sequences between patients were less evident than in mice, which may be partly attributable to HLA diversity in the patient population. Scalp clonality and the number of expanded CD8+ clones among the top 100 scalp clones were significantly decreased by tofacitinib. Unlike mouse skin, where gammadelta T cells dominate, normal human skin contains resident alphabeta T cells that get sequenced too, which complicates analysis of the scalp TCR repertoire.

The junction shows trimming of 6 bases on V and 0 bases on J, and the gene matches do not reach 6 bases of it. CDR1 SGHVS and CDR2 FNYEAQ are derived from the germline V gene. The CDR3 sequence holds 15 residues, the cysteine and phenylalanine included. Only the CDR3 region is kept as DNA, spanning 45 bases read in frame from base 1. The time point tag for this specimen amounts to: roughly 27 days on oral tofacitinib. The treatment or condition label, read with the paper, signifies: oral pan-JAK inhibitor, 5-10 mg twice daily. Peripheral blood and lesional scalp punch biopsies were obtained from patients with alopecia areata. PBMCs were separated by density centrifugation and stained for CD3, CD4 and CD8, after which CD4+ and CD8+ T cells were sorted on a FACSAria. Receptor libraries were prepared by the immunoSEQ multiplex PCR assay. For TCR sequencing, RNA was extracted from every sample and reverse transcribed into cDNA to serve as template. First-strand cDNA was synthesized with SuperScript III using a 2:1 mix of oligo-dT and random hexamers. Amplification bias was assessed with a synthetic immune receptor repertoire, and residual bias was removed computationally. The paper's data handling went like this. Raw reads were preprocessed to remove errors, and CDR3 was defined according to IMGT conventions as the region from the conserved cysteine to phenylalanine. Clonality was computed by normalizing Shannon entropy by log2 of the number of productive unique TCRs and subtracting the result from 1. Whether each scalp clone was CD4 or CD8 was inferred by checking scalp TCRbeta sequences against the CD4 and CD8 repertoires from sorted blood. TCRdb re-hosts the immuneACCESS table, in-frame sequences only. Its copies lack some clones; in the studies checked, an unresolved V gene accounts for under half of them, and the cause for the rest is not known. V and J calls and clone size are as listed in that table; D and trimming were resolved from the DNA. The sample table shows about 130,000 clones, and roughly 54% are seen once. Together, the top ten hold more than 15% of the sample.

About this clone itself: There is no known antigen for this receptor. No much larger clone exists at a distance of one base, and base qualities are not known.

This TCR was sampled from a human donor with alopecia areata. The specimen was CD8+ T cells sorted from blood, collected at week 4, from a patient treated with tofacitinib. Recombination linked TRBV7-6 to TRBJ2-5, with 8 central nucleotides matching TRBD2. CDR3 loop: CASRRAGDYQETQYF. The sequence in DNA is TGTGCCAGCAGGAGAGCGGGAGACTACCAAGAGACCCAGTACTTC.